At least ten counts were recorded for the clone carrying this TCR beta chain. MiXCR, applied by TCRdb to the RACE reads, yields one record per CDR3 protein. The sample consists of some 400,000 distinct CDR3 sequences, approximately 5% of them appearing once. This specimen comes from a study of human T cells and chemical hapten exposure. The CDR3 consists of 13 residues. V gave up 4 bases and J gave up 0 bases, with 10 bases separating them. Looked up from germline, CDR1 is DFQATT and CDR2 is SNEGSKA (reference sequence). The time point here: pre-sensitization, week 0. Treatment here: therapeutic diphenylcyclopropenone sensitization with weekly scalp DPC.

This chain links TRBV20-1 with TRBJ2-7; D is tentatively TRBD1 or TRBD2 (5 bases each). The source is a woman aged 45-59 years with alopecia areata. Some clones in this sample may be carry-over from other donors' samples. This specimen was whole blood, taken in connection with sensitization to the hapten diphenylcyclopropenone (DPC). The CDR3 reads CSAKGPYSYEQYF. CDR3 DNA: TGCAGTGCTAAGGGACCTTACTCCTACGAGCAGTACTTC.